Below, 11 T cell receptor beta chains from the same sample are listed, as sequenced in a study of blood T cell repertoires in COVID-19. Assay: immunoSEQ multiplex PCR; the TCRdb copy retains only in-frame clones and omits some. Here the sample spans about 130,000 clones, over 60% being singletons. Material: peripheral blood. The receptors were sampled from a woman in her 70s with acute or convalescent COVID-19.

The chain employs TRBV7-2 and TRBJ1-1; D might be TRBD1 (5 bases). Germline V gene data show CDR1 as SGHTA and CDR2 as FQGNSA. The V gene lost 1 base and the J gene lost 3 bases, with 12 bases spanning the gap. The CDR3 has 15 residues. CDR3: CASSLVGAVDTEAFF. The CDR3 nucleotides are TGTGCCAGCAGCTTAGTTGGGGCAGTTGACACTGAAGCTTTCTTT. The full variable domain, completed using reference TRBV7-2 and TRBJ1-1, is GAGVSQSPSNKVTEKGKDVELRCDPISGHTALYWYRQSLGQGLEFLIYFQGNSAPDKSGLPSDRFSAERTGGSVSTLTIQRTQQEDSAVYLCASSLVGAVDTEAFFGQGTRLTVV.

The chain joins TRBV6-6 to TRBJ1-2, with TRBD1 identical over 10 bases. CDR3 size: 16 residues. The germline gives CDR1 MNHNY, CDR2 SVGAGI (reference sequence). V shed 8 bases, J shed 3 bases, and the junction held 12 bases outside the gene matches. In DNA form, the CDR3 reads TGTGCCAGCCGTCGAGGTGGGACAGGGGAAGACTATGGCTACACCTTC. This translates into CASRRGGTGEDYGYTF.

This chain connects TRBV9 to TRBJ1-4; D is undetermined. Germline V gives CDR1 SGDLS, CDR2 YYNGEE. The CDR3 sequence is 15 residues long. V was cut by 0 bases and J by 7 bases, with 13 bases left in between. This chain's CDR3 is CASSVGVSLVEKLFF. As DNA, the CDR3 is TGTGCCAGCAGCGTAGGAGTTTCCTTAGTTGAAAAACTGTTTTTT.

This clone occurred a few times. This CDR3 is CASSVGLGRILPNTGELFF. Here the CDR3 DNA reads TGTGCCAGCAGCGTAGGGCTCGGCAGGATCCTTCCGAACACCGGGGAGCTGTTTTTT. The V call is TRBV9, the J call TRBJ2-2; D remains unclear. The CDR3 extends over 19 amino acids. Trimming removed 0 bases at V and 0 bases at J, with 18 bases between. Germline V CDR1 and CDR2: SGDLS, YYNGEE.

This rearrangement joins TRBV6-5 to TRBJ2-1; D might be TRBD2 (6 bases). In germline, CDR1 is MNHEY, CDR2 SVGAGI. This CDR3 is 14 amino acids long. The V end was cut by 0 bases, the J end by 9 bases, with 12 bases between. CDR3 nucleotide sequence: TGTGCCAGCAGTTACTCGAATGTCGGGGGTGAGCAGTTCTTC. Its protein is CASSYSNVGGEQFF.

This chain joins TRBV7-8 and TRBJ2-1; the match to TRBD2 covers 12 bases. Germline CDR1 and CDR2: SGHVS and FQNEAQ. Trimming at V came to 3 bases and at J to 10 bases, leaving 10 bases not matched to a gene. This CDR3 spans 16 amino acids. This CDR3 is CASSLTLTSGRREQFF. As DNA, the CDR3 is TGTGCCAGCAGCTTGACCCTCACTAGCGGGAGGAGGGAGCAGTTCTTC.

The CDR3 region is CASSEEQGFGEKLFF. DNA for the CDR3: TGTGCCAGCAGTGAAGAACAGGGTTTTGGGGAAAAACTGTTTTTT. The V call is TRBV2, the J call TRBJ1-4; D is possibly TRBD1 (6 bases). Trimming left V 1 base short and J 8 bases short, with 14 bases between. Germline lookup yields CDR1 SNHLY and CDR2 FYNNEI. The CDR3 has 15 residues.

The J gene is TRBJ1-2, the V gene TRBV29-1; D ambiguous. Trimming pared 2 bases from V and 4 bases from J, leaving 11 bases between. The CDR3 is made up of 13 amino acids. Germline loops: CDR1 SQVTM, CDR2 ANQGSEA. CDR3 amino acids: CSVELPVSYGYTF. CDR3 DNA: TGCAGCGTTGAACTTCCAGTCAGCTATGGCTACACCTTC.

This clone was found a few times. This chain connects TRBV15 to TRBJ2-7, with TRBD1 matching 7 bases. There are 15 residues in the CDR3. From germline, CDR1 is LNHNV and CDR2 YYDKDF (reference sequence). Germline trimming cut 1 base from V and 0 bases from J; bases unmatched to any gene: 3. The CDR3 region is CATSRVQGNSYEQYF. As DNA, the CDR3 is TGTGCCACCAGCAGAGTACAGGGGAACTCCTACGAGCAGTACTTC.

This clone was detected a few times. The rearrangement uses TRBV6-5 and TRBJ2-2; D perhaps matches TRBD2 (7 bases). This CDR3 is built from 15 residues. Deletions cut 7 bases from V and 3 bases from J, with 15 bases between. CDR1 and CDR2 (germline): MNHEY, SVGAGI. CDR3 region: CASTAGARDTGELFF. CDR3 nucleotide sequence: TGTGCCAGCACCGCGGGGGCGCGGGACACCGGGGAGCTGTTTTTT.

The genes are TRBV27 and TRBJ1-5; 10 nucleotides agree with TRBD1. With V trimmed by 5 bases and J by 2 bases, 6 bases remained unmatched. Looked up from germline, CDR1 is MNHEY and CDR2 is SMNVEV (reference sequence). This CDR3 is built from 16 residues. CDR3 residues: CASSPRQGAGNQPQHF. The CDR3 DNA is TGTGCCAGCAGTCCCCGACAGGGGGCCGGCAATCAGCCCCAGCATTTT.